A single sample is the source of the 22 T cell receptor beta chains below, sequenced in a study of T-cell reconstitution after alpha-beta-depleted transplantation in children. It was with unique molecular identifiers that the TCRbeta library was prepared. TCRdb processed the PCR reads anew with MiXCR; each CDR3 protein has one entry. Among about 200,000 distinct CDR3 sequences, 5% to 6.5% were seen once, and the ten largest hold 4.5%. The sample in question was PBMCs, obtained before TCRalphabeta/CD19-depleted stem cell transplant. The receptors shown here come from a girl younger than two with combined immunodeficiency, due to receive a stem cell transplant.

This clonotype has ten or more counts. The V call is TRBV4-1, the J call TRBJ2-7; perhaps TRBD1 as D (6 bases). Trimming took 0 bases from V and 2 from J, leaving 8 bases between them. Germline values: CDR1 MGHRA, CDR2 YSYEKL. This CDR3 is 14 amino acids long. CDR3 loop: CASSQDRDTYEQYF. In nucleotides, the CDR3 is TGCGCCAGCAGCCAAGACAGGGACACCTACGAGCAGTACTTC.

Only one count was recorded for this clonotype. The chain links TRBV4-3 to TRBJ2-5, with D possibly being TRBD1 (6 bases). This CDR3 has 14 amino acids. Germline V lookup: CDR1 LGHNA, CDR2 YSLEER. V lost 1 base, J lost 3 bases, and 9 bases lay in between. In DNA, the CDR3 is TGCGCCAGCAGCCAAGGGACAGCGGAAGAGACCCAGTACTTC. It is translated as CASSQGTAEETQYF.

This clonotype occurred many times. This chain uses TRBV11-1 with TRBJ1-2; D is unresolved. Germline CDR1 is SGHAT and CDR2 is FQDESV (reference sequence). V lost 5 bases and J lost 4, with 14 bases in between. The CDR3 contains 14 residues. The CDR3 DNA reads TGTGCCAGCAGCCCCGACGGCAGGATCTATGGCTACACCTTC. This sequence encodes CASSPDGRIYGYTF.

In its sample, this clonotype was seen many times. The chain links TRBV4-3 to TRBJ2-1; D is uncertain. Per germline, CDR1 LGHNA and CDR2 YSLEER. V was pared by 5 bases and J by 6 bases, with 8 bases between. The CDR3 is 12 amino acids. The CDR3 DNA is TGCGCCAGCAGCTTCACGAGCAATGAGCAGTTCTTC. Protein sequence: CASSFTSNEQFF.

This clonotype has ten or more counts. This sequence joins TRBV29-1 and TRBJ2-5, with 11 bases aligning to TRBD2. The CDR3 consists of 16 residues. Germline assignment: CDR1 SQVTM and CDR2 ANQGSEA. The V gene end was trimmed by 4 bases and the J gene end by 5 bases; junction bases not matched to a gene: 12. CDR3 bases: TGCAGCGTTGGAATGTCTAGCGGGAGGTCCCCGGAGACCCAGTACTTC. Encoded protein: CSVGMSSGRSPETQYF.

In its sample, this clonotype was seen many times. The chain combines TRBV12-3 or TRBV12-4 with TRBJ2-7; 8 nucleotides match TRBD1. The CDR3 covers 16 residues. The V and J ends lost 6 bases and 3 bases, in that order; junction bases with no gene match: 13. In DNA form, the CDR3 reads TGTGCCAGCAGCTTCCAGGGGGCCCTTGGGAGCTACGAGCAGTACTTC. This encodes CASSFQGALGSYEQYF.

About this clonotype itself: One base away lies a much larger clone, so this may be a sequencing read error. This rearrangement joins TRBV20-1 to TRBJ2-3, with 8 bases lining up with TRBD2. The CDR3 loop spans 16 amino acids. Germline CDR1 reads DFQATT; CDR2 reads SNEGSKA (reference sequence). CDR3 in DNA: TGCTGTGCTAGAGATTCTCGGGGGGGCCTGGAGGATACGCAGTATTTT. Protein product: CCARDSRGGLEDTQYF.

This clonotype was seen at least ten times. The chain combines TRBV7-2 with TRBJ2-4; 8 bases align to TRBD1. Germline V gives CDR1 SGHTA, CDR2 FQGNSA. V gave up 2 bases and J gave up 5 bases; unmatched junction bases: 5. The CDR3 runs 15 residues. The CDR3 nucleotides are TGTGCCAGCAGCTTATTGCAGGGGGCGGAAAACATTCAGTACTTC. This codes for CASSLLQGAENIQYF.

This clonotype was seen many times. V is TRBV10-3 and J is TRBJ2-5; TRBD2 aligns across 10 bases. Looked up from germline, CDR1 is ENHRY and CDR2 is SYGVKD. J lost 3 bases, V lost 4 bases, and 5 bases had no gene match. This CDR3 is built from 15 residues. CDR3 coding DNA: TGTGCCATCAGTGGGATCCTAGCGGGGGAAGAGACCCAGTACTTC. This codes for CAISGILAGEETQYF.

At least ten counts were recorded for this clonotype. V gene TRBV12-3 or TRBV12-4 combines with J gene TRBJ2-7; 7 positions agree with TRBD2. V trimming: 6 bases; J trimming: 5 bases; junction bases outside the gene matches: 7. The length of the CDR3 is 13 residues. CDR3 sequence (DNA): TGTGCCAGCAGCGCCGGGACTACCCACGAGCAGTACTTC. Translation gives CASSAGTTHEQYF.

This clonotype has at least ten counts. The rearrangement links TRBV25-1 to TRBJ2-7; D gene unclear. Germline V gene sequence: CDR1 MGHDK, CDR2 SYGVNS. Trimming cost V 1 base and J 4 bases, with 5 bases left between them. This CDR3 is built from 12 residues. Here the CDR3 reads CASSESPYEQYF. As DNA, the CDR3 is TGTGCCAGCAGTGAATCCCCATACGAGCAGTACTTC.

This clonotype was observed a few times. J is TRBJ1-4 and V is TRBV4-3, with TRBD1 as a possible D gene (6 bases). V dropped 0 bases and J dropped 0 bases, with 11 bases sitting between them. Germline V lookup: CDR1 LGHNA, CDR2 YSLEER. CDR3 length: 17 residues. CDR3 in DNA: TGCGCCAGCAGCCAAGATTGGGACACTGCAACTAATGAAAAACTGTTTTTT. It encodes CASSQDWDTATNEKLFF.

Many counts were recorded for this clonotype. The genes are TRBV24-1 and TRBJ2-3; 9 bases agree with TRBD2. Germline CDR1 KGHDR, CDR2 SFDVKD. The CDR3 has 18 amino acids. The V segment lost 0 bases and the J segment 0 bases; nucleotides outside the gene matches: 6. CDR3 DNA sequence: TGTGCCACCAGTGATTTGCCTGGACTAGCGTCTAGCACAGATACGCAGTATTTT. Translation gives CATSDLPGLASSTDTQYF.

This clonotype was seen at least ten times. The rearrangement uses TRBV20-1 and TRBJ2-3; TRBD2 matches at 9 bases. CDR3 length: 14 amino acids. Germline-derived CDR1 and CDR2 are DFQATT and SNEGSKA (reference sequence). The CDR3: CRASSGTSTDTQYF. CDR3 bases: TGCAGGGCATCTAGCGGGACTAGCACAGATACGCAGTATTTT.

This clonotype was observed a handful of times. The chain employs TRBV4-3 and TRBJ2-1, with D possibly being TRBD1 or TRBD2 (6 bases each). The CDR3 is made up of 17 amino acids. Trimming stripped 0 bases from V and 6 bases from J, with 18 bases between. CDR1 and CDR2 (germline): LGHNA, YSLEER. CDR3 DNA sequence: TGCGCCAGCAGCCAAGAACTCGAATTGGGGGGCACCAATGAGCAGTTCTTC. Its protein is CASSQELELGGTNEQFF.

This clonotype was seen many times. This chain uses TRBV20-1 with TRBJ2-7; 7 bases agree with TRBD2. Germline V gene data show CDR1 as DFQATT and CDR2 as SNEGSKA (reference sequence). The CDR3 consists of 14 residues. Trimming removed 6 bases from V and 0 bases from J; junction bases left unmatched: 8. CDR3 sequence reads: CSALSGEHSYEQYF. The CDR3 DNA is TGCAGTGCCTTGAGCGGGGAGCACTCCTACGAGCAGTACTTC.

This clonotype showed up just a few times. For the CDR3, the DNA is TGTGCCAGCAGTGTGCGGCGGGCGTCCACAGATACGCAGTATTTT. This sequence encodes CASSVRRASTDTQYF. J is TRBJ2-3 and V is TRBV2; D may be TRBD2 (5 bases). Germline-derived CDR1 and CDR2 are SNHLY and FYNNEI. Trimming cost V 4 bases and J 2 bases, with 13 bases left between them. The CDR3 totals 15 residues.

This clonotype has ten or more counts. This chain uses TRBV12-3 or TRBV12-4 with TRBJ2-3, with TRBD2 matching 9 bases. The CDR3 runs 15 residues. The V and J ends lost 2 bases and 5 bases, in that order; junction bases with no gene match: 5. The CDR3 DNA sequence: TGTGCCAGCAGTTTACGCGGGGGGGCTCTAGATACGCAGTATTTT. It yields the protein CASSLRGGALDTQYF.

In this sample, this clonotype turned up many times. The genes are TRBV4-1 and TRBJ1-2; 7 nucleotides align to TRBD1. V lost 0 bases and J lost 2; bases outside the gene matches: 6. The CDR3 is 16 amino acids. Per the germline V gene, CDR1 is MGHRA and CDR2 is YSYEKL. CDR3 region: CASSQDRGTENYGYTF. The CDR3 DNA sequence: TGCGCCAGCAGCCAAGATCGCGGGACAGAGAACTATGGCTACACCTTC.

This clonotype was observed at least ten times. The chain employs TRBV7-3 and TRBJ1-3; D call uncertain. This CDR3 contains 14 residues. Trimming took 5 bases from V and 0 from J, leaving 8 bases between them. Per the germline V gene, CDR1 is SGHTA and CDR2 is FQGTGA. The DNA of the CDR3 is TGTGCCAGCAGCCCGCGGGGCTCTGGAAACACCATATATTTT. It specifies CASSPRGSGNTIYF. The entire variable domain, with the rest obtained from reference TRBV7-3 and TRBJ1-3, is as follows: GAGVSQTPSNKVTEKGKYVELRCDPISGHTALYWYRQSLGQGPEFLIYFQGTGAADDSGLPNDRFFAVRPEGSVSTLKIQRTERGDSAVYLCASSPRGSGNTIYFGEGSWLTVV.

There are many counts of this clonotype. J is TRBJ2-3 and V is TRBV7-6, with D hard to call. Germline V gene lookup returns CDR1 SGHVS and CDR2 FNYEAQ. The CDR3 loop spans 15 amino acids. V lost 2 bases to trimming and J lost 2 bases, with 11 bases between them. The CDR3 coding sequence is TGTGCCAGCAGCTTAACTACAGAGCCCACAGATACGCAGTATTTT. Translating gives CASSLTTEPTDTQYF.

This clonotype was counted many times. J is TRBJ2-3 and V is TRBV3-1, with a possible D match to TRBD2 (6 bases). The germline V gene encodes CDR1 LGHDT and CDR2 YNNKEL (reference sequence). V lost 1 base to trimming and J lost 2 bases, with 13 bases between them. This CDR3 is built from 16 residues. This chain's CDR3 is CASSQGLDVVTDTQYF. The CDR3, as DNA: TGTGCCAGCAGCCAAGGACTAGATGTTGTCACAGATACGCAGTATTTT.